Listed below are T cell receptor beta chains from one sample, sequenced in a study of control samples from healthy donors and cancer patients. Some clones are missing from TCRdb's copy, which holds only in-frame ones; the method was immunoSEQ multiplex PCR. The table lists 110,000 or so clones, about 89% of them singletons. Sequencing was done on a sample of blood. These receptors were taken from a woman aged 45-65 years in good health. CDR3s include the opening cysteine and the closing phenylalanine or tryptophan. The order of the fields is D gene, J gene, clone size, V gene, CDR3 protein, CDR3 DNA. A D gene is named only where the DNA matches it firmly. The size of a clone is reported for some rows only, either as once, few or many, or as a class for expanded clones.

d_gene: NA
j_gene: TRBJ2-1
abundance: NA
v_gene: TRBV4-3
CDR3aa: CASSPTYDGDEQFF
CDR3nt: TGCGCCAGCAGCCCGACATACGACGGGGATGAGCAGTTCTTC

d_gene: NA
j_gene: TRBJ1-1
abundance: NA
v_gene: TRBV27
CDR3aa: CASSLSPGASTEAFF
CDR3nt: TGTGCCAGCAGTTTATCCCCGGGGGCGTCCACTGAAGCTTTCTTT

d_gene: TRBD1
j_gene: TRBJ1-5
abundance: NA
v_gene: TRBV19
CDR3aa: CASSHTLGQGGNQPQHF
CDR3nt: TGTGCCAGTAGTCATACCCTTGGACAGGGCGGCAATCAGCCCCAGCATTTT

d_gene: NA
j_gene: TRBJ2-2
abundance: NA
v_gene: TRBV24-1
CDR3aa: CATSEGMGGELFF
CDR3nt: TGTGCCACCAGTGAGGGGATGGGCGGGGAGCTGTTTTTT

d_gene: NA
j_gene: TRBJ1-4
abundance: NA
v_gene: TRBV5-4
CDR3aa: CASGTADATNEKLFF
CDR3nt: TGTGCCAGCGGAACAGCAGATGCAACTAATGAAAAACTGTTTTTT

d_gene: NA
j_gene: TRBJ1-5
abundance: NA
v_gene: TRBV28
CDR3aa: CASGPTPPQHF
CDR3nt: TGTGCCAGCGGCCCCACCCCGCCCCAGCATTTT

d_gene: TRBD1
j_gene: TRBJ2-1
abundance: NA
v_gene: TRBV15
CDR3aa: CATSRVPETGMIEQFF
CDR3nt: TGTGCCACCAGCAGAGTCCCCGAGACAGGGATGATTGAGCAGTTCTTC

d_gene: TRBD1
j_gene: TRBJ1-1
abundance: NA
v_gene: TRBV12-3/TRBV12-4
CDR3aa: CASDTLGGGEAFF
CDR3nt: TGTGCCAGCGACACTCTAGGGGGCGGTGAAGCTTTCTTT

d_gene: NA
j_gene: TRBJ2-4
abundance: NA
v_gene: TRBV27
CDR3aa: CASSFGQNKNIQYF
CDR3nt: TGTGCCAGCAGTTTTGGACAGAACAAAAACATTCAGTACTTC

d_gene: NA
j_gene: TRBJ1-2
abundance: once
v_gene: TRBV6-6
CDR3aa: CASSYSDGAQRGYTF
CDR3nt: TGTGCCAGCAGTTACTCGGATGGGGCGCAAAGAGGCTACACCTTC

d_gene: NA
j_gene: TRBJ2-5
abundance: NA
v_gene: TRBV2
CDR3aa: CASSAGRVETQYF
CDR3nt: TGTGCCAGCAGTGCTGGCCGTGTGGAGACCCAGTACTTC

d_gene: TRBD1
j_gene: TRBJ1-1
abundance: NA
v_gene: TRBV29-1
CDR3aa: CSVYSRDRDFMGTEAFF
CDR3nt: TGCAGCGTTTACTCCCGGGACAGGGACTTTATGGGCACTGAAGCTTTCTTT

d_gene: TRBD1
j_gene: TRBJ1-1
abundance: once
v_gene: TRBV10-3
CDR3aa: CAISTGQGIAEAFF
CDR3nt: TGTGCCATCAGTACGGGACAGGGGATCGCTGAAGCTTTCTTT

d_gene: NA
j_gene: TRBJ2-5
abundance: NA
v_gene: TRBV11-2
CDR3aa: CASSPGAGTQYF
CDR3nt: TGTGCCAGCAGCCCCGGAGCTGGGACCCAGTACTTC

d_gene: NA
j_gene: TRBJ1-1
abundance: NA
v_gene: TRBV30
CDR3aa: CAWKPGPNTEAFF
CDR3nt: TGTGCCTGGAAGCCAGGGCCGAACACTGAAGCTTTCTTT

d_gene: TRBD2
j_gene: TRBJ2-2
abundance: NA
v_gene: TRBV5-6
CDR3aa: CASSPRGLATGELFF
CDR3nt: TGTGCCAGCAGCCCAAGAGGACTAGCGACCGGGGAGCTGTTTTTT

d_gene: NA
j_gene: TRBJ2-1
abundance: NA
v_gene: TRBV5-8
CDR3aa: CASSFQANEQFF
CDR3nt: TGTGCCAGCAGCTTTCAAGCCAATGAGCAGTTCTTC

d_gene: NA
j_gene: TRBJ2-7
abundance: NA
v_gene: TRBV19
CDR3aa: CASSPRGVSSYEQYF
CDR3nt: TGTGCCAGTAGCCCCAGGGGCGTTAGCTCCTACGAGCAGTACTTC

d_gene: NA
j_gene: TRBJ1-2
abundance: NA
v_gene: TRBV18
CDR3aa: CASSPNRNYGYTF
CDR3nt: TGTGCCAGCTCACCAAACAGGAACTATGGCTACACCTTC

d_gene: NA
j_gene: TRBJ2-7
abundance: NA
v_gene: TRBV14
CDR3aa: CASSDDLSSYEQYF
CDR3nt: TGTGCCAGCAGCGACGACTTAAGCTCCTACGAGCAGTACTTC

d_gene: NA
j_gene: TRBJ1-2
abundance: NA
v_gene: TRBV29-1
CDR3aa: CSVVSEASRTLGYTF
CDR3nt: TGCAGCGTTGTTTCTGAGGCCTCGAGGACTCTTGGCTACACCTTC

d_gene: NA
j_gene: TRBJ2-7
abundance: NA
v_gene: TRBV29-1
CDR3aa: CSTGGNFYEQYF
CDR3nt: TGCAGTACGGGTGGCAATTTCTACGAGCAGTACTTC

d_gene: NA
j_gene: TRBJ1-6
abundance: NA
v_gene: TRBV7-2
CDR3aa: CASSPSTTPLHF
CDR3nt: TGTGCCAGCAGCCCCAGCACGACACCCCTCCACTTT

d_gene: NA
j_gene: TRBJ1-1
abundance: once
v_gene: TRBV9
CDR3aa: CASSVDPRQVRAFF
CDR3nt: TGTGCCAGCAGCGTAGATCCCAGACAGGTTAGGGCTTTCTTT

d_gene: TRBD1
j_gene: TRBJ1-2
abundance: NA
v_gene: TRBV5-1
CDR3aa: CASSFGQERYTF
CDR3nt: TGCGCCAGCAGCTTCGGACAGGAGCGTTACACCTTC

d_gene: TRBD1
j_gene: TRBJ1-1
abundance: few
v_gene: TRBV3-1/TRBV3-2
CDR3aa: CASSFRDRNPKAFF
CDR3nt: TGTGCCAGCAGCTTCCGGGACAGAAACCCCAAAGCTTTCTTT

d_gene: NA
j_gene: TRBJ2-2
abundance: NA
v_gene: TRBV7-9
CDR3aa: CASSEAGENTGELFF
CDR3nt: TGTGCCAGCAGCGAGGCAGGGGAGAACACCGGGGAGCTGTTTTTT

d_gene: NA
j_gene: TRBJ1-5
abundance: few
v_gene: TRBV7-8
CDR3aa: CASSLERWGNQPQHF
CDR3nt: TGTGCCAGCAGCTTGGAGAGGTGGGGAAATCAGCCCCAGCATTTT

d_gene: TRBD2
j_gene: TRBJ2-2
abundance: once
v_gene: TRBV29-1
CDR3aa: CSGGGGGITGELFF
CDR3nt: TGCAGCGGCGGGGGGGGCGGAATCACCGGGGAGCTGTTTTTT

d_gene: NA
j_gene: TRBJ1-2
abundance: NA
v_gene: TRBV2
CDR3aa: CAMGGGLYGYTF
CDR3nt: TGTGCCATGGGGGGGGGACTCTATGGCTACACCTTC

d_gene: NA
j_gene: TRBJ1-2
abundance: NA
v_gene: TRBV9
CDR3aa: CASSPHPGYTF
CDR3nt: TGTGCCAGCAGCCCCCATCCGGGCTACACCTTC

d_gene: NA
j_gene: TRBJ1-2
abundance: NA
v_gene: TRBV7-9
CDR3aa: CASNGDGYTF
CDR3nt: TGTGCCAGCAATGGGGATGGCTACACCTTC

d_gene: NA
j_gene: TRBJ1-4
abundance: once
v_gene: TRBV19
CDR3aa: CATTDFWTGTNEKLFF
CDR3nt: TGTGCCACCACGGATTTTTGGACGGGCACTAATGAAAAACTGTTTTTT

d_gene: NA
j_gene: TRBJ2-5
abundance: NA
v_gene: TRBV12-5
CDR3aa: CASGPGHLLQETQYF
CDR3nt: TGTGCTAGTGGTCCCGGACACCTTCTCCAAGAGACCCAGTACTTC

d_gene: TRBD1
j_gene: TRBJ1-2
abundance: NA
v_gene: TRBV5-6
CDR3aa: CASTNPGQGNYGYTF
CDR3nt: TGTGCCAGCACCAACCCGGGACAGGGGAACTATGGCTACACCTTC

d_gene: NA
j_gene: TRBJ1-6
abundance: once
v_gene: TRBV5-4
CDR3aa: CASSAQNSPLHF
CDR3nt: TGTGCCAGCAGCGCTCAGAATTCACCCCTCCACTTT

d_gene: NA
j_gene: TRBJ2-5
abundance: NA
v_gene: TRBV5-6
CDR3aa: CASSLTYREKTQYF
CDR3nt: TGTGCCAGCAGCCTTACTTACAGGGAAAAGACCCAGTACTTC

d_gene: NA
j_gene: TRBJ2-3
abundance: NA
v_gene: TRBV6-5
CDR3aa: CASSYASRDTQYF
CDR3nt: TGTGCCAGCAGTTACGCCTCTAGAGATACGCAGTATTTT

d_gene: NA
j_gene: TRBJ1-1
abundance: NA
v_gene: TRBV2
CDR3aa: CASSEHSVEAFF
CDR3nt: TGTGCCAGCAGTGAACATAGTGTTGAAGCTTTCTTT

d_gene: NA
j_gene: TRBJ2-2
abundance: NA
v_gene: TRBV11-2
CDR3aa: CASGVPVTNTGELFF
CDR3nt: TGTGCCAGCGGCGTCCCGGTTACGAACACCGGGGAGCTGTTTTTT

d_gene: NA
j_gene: TRBJ2-1
abundance: NA
v_gene: TRBV6-4
CDR3aa: CASSEGGREVGHEQFF
CDR3nt: TGTGCCAGCAGTGAAGGCGGTAGGGAGGTGGGGCATGAGCAGTTCTTC

d_gene: NA
j_gene: TRBJ2-5
abundance: NA
v_gene: TRBV7-9
CDR3aa: CASSPWSTPGETQYF
CDR3nt: TGTGCCAGCAGCCCCTGGTCCACCCCCGGAGAGACCCAGTACTTC

d_gene: NA
j_gene: TRBJ1-5
abundance: once
v_gene: TRBV19
CDR3aa: CASSILPRTSRPQHF
CDR3nt: TGTGCCAGTAGTATCCTCCCACGGACATCACGGCCCCAGCATTTT

d_gene: NA
j_gene: TRBJ2-2
abundance: NA
v_gene: TRBV14
CDR3aa: CASSRSGLHTGELFF
CDR3nt: TGTGCCAGCAGCCGCTCCGGTTTGCACACCGGGGAGCTGTTTTTT

d_gene: NA
j_gene: TRBJ1-6
abundance: NA
v_gene: TRBV25-1
CDR3aa: CASSVPVENSPLHF
CDR3nt: TGTGCCAGCAGTGTACCGGTAGAAAATTCACCCCTCCACTTT

d_gene: NA
j_gene: TRBJ1-1
abundance: few
v_gene: TRBV7-9
CDR3aa: CASISPGNTEAFF
CDR3nt: TGTGCCAGCATTTCACCAGGGAACACTGAAGCTTTCTTT

d_gene: NA
j_gene: TRBJ1-2
abundance: few
v_gene: TRBV6-5
CDR3aa: CASADGGRDYGYTF
CDR3nt: TGTGCCAGCGCCGACGGAGGGAGGGACTATGGCTACACCTTC

d_gene: NA
j_gene: TRBJ1-3
abundance: NA
v_gene: TRBV5-5
CDR3aa: CASSRRSIGSGNTIYF
CDR3nt: TGTGCCAGCAGCCGTCGATCTATCGGGTCTGGAAACACCATATATTTT

d_gene: NA
j_gene: TRBJ2-7
abundance: NA
v_gene: TRBV5-1
CDR3aa: CASSLDQSEQYF
CDR3nt: TGCGCCAGCAGCTTGGATCAGAGCGAGCAGTACTTC

d_gene: NA
j_gene: TRBJ2-3
abundance: NA
v_gene: TRBV7-9
CDR3aa: CASSPYPLGTDTQYF
CDR3nt: TGTGCCAGCAGCCCCTATCCCTTGGGCACAGATACGCAGTATTTT

d_gene: NA
j_gene: TRBJ2-6
abundance: once
v_gene: TRBV19
CDR3aa: CASSSRAGGMTPSGANVLTF
CDR3nt: TGTGCCAGTAGTTCCCGGGCTGGGGGGATGACACCGTCTGGGGCCAACGTCCTGACTTTC

d_gene: TRBD1
j_gene: TRBJ2-7
abundance: NA
v_gene: TRBV5-6
CDR3aa: CASNPMTGAPYEQYF
CDR3nt: TGTGCCAGCAACCCGATGACAGGGGCTCCCTACGAGCAGTACTTC